What follows describes a single T cell receptor beta chain. As yet, its antigen is unknown. Trimming cost V 5 bases and J 3 bases, with 8 bases left between them. The CDR3 runs to 12 residues. CDR1 and CDR2 from the germline V gene are MGHDK and SYGVNS. The data were taken from a study of cytomegalovirus exposure and HLA in healthy donors. PCR amplification relied on 60 Vbeta primers (plus 13 Jbeta primers). Here immunoSEQ multiplex PCR was the method, and the copy in TCRdb shows in-frame clones only, minus some. This sample has 250,000 to 300,000 clones, with approximately 91% found just once. Whole-study results and caveats: Productive status was seen about 90% or about 30% of the time for most TCR beta V segments in an earlier analysis.

The sequence came from a girl aged 2 to 10 in good health and CMV-seronegative. The V and J genes are TRBV25-1 and TRBJ2-7; the D is unclear. The specimen was PBMCs. The CDR3 sequence: CASSPPSYEQYF. For the CDR3, the DNA is TGTGCCAGCAGTCCACCTAGCTACGAGCAGTACTTC.